The entry that follows covers one T cell receptor beta chain sequence. This entry comes from a study of T cell changes during pregnancy in multiple sclerosis. Only in-frame clones appear in the TCRdb table, and some are missing; sequencing was by immunoSEQ multiplex PCR. The sample contains fewer than 60,000 clones, approximately 91% of which appear only once. The CDR3 has 17 amino acids. Germline CDR1 LNHDA, CDR2 SQIVND (reference sequence). The ends lost 4 bases at V and 1 base at J; junction bases unmatched: 6. This rearrangement joins TRBV19 to TRBJ2-1; 11 bases align to TRBD2. The TCR sequence derives from a female donor with multiple sclerosis, enrolled in a pregnancy study. The sample consisted of peripheral blood, taken in the second trimester of pregnancy. CDR3 in amino acids: CASSKLAGAPSYNEQFF. CDR3 nucleotides: TGTGCCAGTAGTAAACTAGCGGGGGCCCCGTCCTACAATGAGCAGTTCTTC.